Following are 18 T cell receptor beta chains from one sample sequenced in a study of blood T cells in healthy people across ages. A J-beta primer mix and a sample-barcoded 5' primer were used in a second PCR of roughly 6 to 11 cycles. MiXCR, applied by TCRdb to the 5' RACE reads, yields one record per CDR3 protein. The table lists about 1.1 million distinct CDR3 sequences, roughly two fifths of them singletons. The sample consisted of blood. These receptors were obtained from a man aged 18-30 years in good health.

DNA for the CDR3: TGTGCCAGCAGCTTAAGGACAGGGGGCATCACAGATACGCAGTATTTT. It yields the protein CASSLRTGGITDTQYF. V gene TRBV9 combines with J gene TRBJ2-3; 11 bases map to TRBD1. After removal of 4 bases from V and 2 bases from J, the junction contained 6 bases not matched to a gene. Germline V lookup: CDR1 SGDLS, CDR2 YYNGEE. CDR3 length: 16 amino acids.

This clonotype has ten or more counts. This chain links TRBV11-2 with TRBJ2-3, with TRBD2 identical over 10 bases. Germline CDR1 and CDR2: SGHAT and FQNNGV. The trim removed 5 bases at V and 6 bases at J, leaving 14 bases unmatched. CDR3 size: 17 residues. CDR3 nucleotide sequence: TGTGCCAGCAGCCCCCAAAATCCGGGACTAGCGTCGGATACGCAGTATTTT. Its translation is CASSPQNPGLASDTQYF.

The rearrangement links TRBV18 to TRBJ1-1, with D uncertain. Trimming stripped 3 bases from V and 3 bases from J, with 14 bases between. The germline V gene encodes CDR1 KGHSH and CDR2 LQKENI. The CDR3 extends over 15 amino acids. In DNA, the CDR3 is TGTGCCAGCTCACCCCGGACTTCTTGGGACACTGAAGCTTTCTTT. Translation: CASSPRTSWDTEAFF.

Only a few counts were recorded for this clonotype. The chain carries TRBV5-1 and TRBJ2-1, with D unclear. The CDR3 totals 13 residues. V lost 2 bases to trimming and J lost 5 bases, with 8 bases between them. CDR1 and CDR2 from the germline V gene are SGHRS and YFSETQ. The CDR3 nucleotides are TGCGCCAGCAGCTTCGGAATGAACAATGAGCAGTTCTTC. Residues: CASSFGMNNEQFF.

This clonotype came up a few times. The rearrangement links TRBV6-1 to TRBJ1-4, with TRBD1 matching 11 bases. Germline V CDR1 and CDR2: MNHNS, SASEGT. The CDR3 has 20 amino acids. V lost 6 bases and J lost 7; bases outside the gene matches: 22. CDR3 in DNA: TGTGCCAGCAGGCTACATGGAGCCGCCTGGACAGGGGGCAAGGTTGAAAAACTGTTTTTT. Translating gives CASRLHGAAWTGGKVEKLFF.

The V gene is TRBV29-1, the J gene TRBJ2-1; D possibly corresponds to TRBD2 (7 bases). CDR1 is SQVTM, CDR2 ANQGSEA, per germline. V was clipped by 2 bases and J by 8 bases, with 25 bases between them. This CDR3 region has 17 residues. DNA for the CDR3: TGCAGCGTTGAACAAGGCGGGCGGGGGCCCCAGCTCGATGAGCAGTTCTTC. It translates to CSVEQGGRGPQLDEQFF.

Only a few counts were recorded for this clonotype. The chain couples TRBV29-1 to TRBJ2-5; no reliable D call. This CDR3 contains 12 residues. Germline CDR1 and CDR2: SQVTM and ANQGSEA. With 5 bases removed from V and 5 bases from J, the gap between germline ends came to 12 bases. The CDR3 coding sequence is TGCAGCGTTCTATCCGGGCAGGAGACCCAGTACTTC. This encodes CSVLSGQETQYF. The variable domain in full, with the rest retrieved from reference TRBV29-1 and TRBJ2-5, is SAVISQKPSRDICQRGTSLTIQCQVDSQVTMMFWYRQQPGQSLTLIATANQGSEATYESGFVIDKFPISRPNLTFSTLTVSNMSPEDSSIYLCSVLSGQETQYFGPGTRLLVL.

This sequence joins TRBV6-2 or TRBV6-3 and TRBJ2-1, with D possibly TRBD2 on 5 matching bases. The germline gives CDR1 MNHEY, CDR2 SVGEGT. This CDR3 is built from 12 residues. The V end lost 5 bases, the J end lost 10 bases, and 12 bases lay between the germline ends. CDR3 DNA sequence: TGTGCCAGCAGTCTACTAGGGTGGGAGCAGTTCTTC. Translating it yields CASSLLGWEQFF.

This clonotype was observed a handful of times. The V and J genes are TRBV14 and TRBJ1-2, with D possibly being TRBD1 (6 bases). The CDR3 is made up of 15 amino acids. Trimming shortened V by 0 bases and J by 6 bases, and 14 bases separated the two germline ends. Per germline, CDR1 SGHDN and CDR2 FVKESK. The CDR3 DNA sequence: TGTGCCAGCAGCCAAGATTATCGGGGGCTCCATGGCTACACCTTC. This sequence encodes CASSQDYRGLHGYTF.

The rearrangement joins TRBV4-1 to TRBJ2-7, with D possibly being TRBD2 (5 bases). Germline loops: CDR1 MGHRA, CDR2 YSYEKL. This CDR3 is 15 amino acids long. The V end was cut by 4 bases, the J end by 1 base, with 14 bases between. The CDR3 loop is CASSLGESTSYEQYF. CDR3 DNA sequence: TGCGCCAGCAGCCTTGGGGAGTCAACATCCTACGAGCAGTACTTC.

The CDR3 DNA is TGTGCCAGCAGCCCTAACGGGGGACCGGATACGCAGTATTTT. Residues: CASSPNGGPDTQYF. The V and J genes are TRBV7-2 and TRBJ2-3, with TRBD2 as a possible D gene (6 bases). V was shortened by 5 bases and J by 6 bases, with 15 bases between the two germline ends. Per germline, CDR1 SGHTA and CDR2 FQGNSA. CDR3 length: 14 amino acids. Based on the CDR3 plus reference TRBV7-2 and TRBJ2-3, the full variable domain is GAGVSQSPSNKVTEKGKDVELRCDPISGHTALYWYRQSLGQGLEFLIYFQGNSAPDKSGLPSDRFSAERTGGSVSTLTIQRTQQEDSAVYLCASSPNGGPDTQYFGPGTRLTVL.

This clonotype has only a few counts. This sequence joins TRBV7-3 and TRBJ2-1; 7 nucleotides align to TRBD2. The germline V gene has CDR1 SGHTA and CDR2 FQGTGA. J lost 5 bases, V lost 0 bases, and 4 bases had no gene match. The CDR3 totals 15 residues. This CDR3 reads CASSLTAGPNNEQFF. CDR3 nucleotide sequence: TGTGCCAGCAGCTTAACAGCGGGGCCAAACAATGAGCAGTTCTTC. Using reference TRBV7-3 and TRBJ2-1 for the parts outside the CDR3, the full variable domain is GAGVSQTPSNKVTEKGKYVELRCDPISGHTALYWYRQSLGQGPEFLIYFQGTGAADDSGLPNDRFFAVRPEGSVSTLKIQRTERGDSAVYLCASSLTAGPNNEQFFGPGTRLTVL.

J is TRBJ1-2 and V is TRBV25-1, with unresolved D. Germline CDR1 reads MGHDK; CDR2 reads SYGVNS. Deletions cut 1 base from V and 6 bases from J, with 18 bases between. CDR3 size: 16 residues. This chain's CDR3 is CASSESVADKEDGYTF. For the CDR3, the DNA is TGTGCCAGCAGTGAATCAGTGGCAGACAAGGAGGATGGCTACACCTTC.

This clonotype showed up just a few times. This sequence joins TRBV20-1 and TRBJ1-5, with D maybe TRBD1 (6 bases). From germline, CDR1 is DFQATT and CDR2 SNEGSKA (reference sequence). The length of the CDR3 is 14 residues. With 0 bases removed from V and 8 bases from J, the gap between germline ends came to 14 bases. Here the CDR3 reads CSARDGGGLEPQHF. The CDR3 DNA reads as TGCAGTGCTAGAGATGGGGGGGGGCTGGAGCCCCAGCATTTT.

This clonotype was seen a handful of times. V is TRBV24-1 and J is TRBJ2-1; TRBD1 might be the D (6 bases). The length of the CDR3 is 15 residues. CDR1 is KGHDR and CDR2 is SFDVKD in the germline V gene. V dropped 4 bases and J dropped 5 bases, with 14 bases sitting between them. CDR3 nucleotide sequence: TGTGCCACCAGTGACCGGGGACAAATAAACAATGAGCAGTTCTTC. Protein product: CATSDRGQINNEQFF.

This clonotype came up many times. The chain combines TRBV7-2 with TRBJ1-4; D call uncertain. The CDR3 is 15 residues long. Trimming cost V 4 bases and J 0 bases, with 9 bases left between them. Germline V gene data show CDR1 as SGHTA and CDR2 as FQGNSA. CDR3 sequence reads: CASSSTGTTNEKLFF. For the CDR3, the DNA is TGTGCCAGCAGCTCTACGGGGACAACTAATGAAAAACTGTTTTTT.

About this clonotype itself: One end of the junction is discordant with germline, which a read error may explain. CDR3 bases: TGTGCCACCGCGACAGGGCCGAATGAAGAACTGTTTTTT. Amino acids: CATATGPNEELFF. V gene TRBV6-1 combines with J gene TRBJ1-4; 7 bases are shared with TRBD1. The CDR3 extends over 13 amino acids. The germline V gene has CDR1 MNHNS and CDR2 SASEGT.

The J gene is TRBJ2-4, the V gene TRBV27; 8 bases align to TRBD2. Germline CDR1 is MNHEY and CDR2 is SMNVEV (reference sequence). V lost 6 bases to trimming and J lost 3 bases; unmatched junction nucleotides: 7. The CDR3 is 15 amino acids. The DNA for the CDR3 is TGTGCCAGCAGGTCCCCGGGGGGGGACAAAAACATTCAGTACTTC. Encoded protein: CASRSPGGDKNIQYF.